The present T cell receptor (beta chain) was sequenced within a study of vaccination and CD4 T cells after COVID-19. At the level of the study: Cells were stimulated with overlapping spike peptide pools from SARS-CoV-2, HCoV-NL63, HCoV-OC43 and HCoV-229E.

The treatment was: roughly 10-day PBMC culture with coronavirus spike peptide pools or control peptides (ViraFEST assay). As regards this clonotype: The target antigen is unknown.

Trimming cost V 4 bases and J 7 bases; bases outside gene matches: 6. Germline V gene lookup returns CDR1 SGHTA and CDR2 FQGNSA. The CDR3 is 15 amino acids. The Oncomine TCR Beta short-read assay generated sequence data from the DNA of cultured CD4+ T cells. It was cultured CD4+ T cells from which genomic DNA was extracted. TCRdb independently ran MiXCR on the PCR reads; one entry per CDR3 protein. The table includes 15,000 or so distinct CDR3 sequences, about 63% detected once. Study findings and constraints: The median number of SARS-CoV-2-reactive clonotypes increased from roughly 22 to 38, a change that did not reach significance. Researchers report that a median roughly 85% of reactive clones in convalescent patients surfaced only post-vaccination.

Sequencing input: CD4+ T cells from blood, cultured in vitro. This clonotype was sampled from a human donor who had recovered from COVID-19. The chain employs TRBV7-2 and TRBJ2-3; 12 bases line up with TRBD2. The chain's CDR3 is CASSSRTSGTHTQYF. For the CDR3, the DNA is TGTGCCAGCAGCTCTCGGACTAGCGGGACACATACGCAGTATTTT.